This T cell receptor beta chain was documented in a study of graft-versus-host responses after intestinal transplantation. Study context: All recipients were transplanted with multivisceral, liver-intestinal, or isolated intestinal grafts.

The CDR3 extends over 16 amino acids. CDR1 and CDR2 (germline): MDHEN, SYDVKM. The trim removed 5 bases at V and 4 bases at J, leaving 10 bases unmatched. Method: immunoSEQ multiplex PCR; TCRdb's copy keeps in-frame clones and lacks some. The table shows about 150,000 clones, with around 90% occurring only once. This clone was observed a single time. Antigen unknown. The receptor's source is a human donor who received an intestinal transplant. The chain combines TRBV28 with TRBJ2-1, with 8 bases lining up with TRBD1. Sample: unstimulated CD4+ T cells sorted from spleen or lymph node cells, taken before intestinal transplant. In DNA, the CDR3 is TGTGCCAGCAGTCTTGACCGGGACAGGCTATACAATGAGCAGTTCTTC. Translated: CASSLDRDRLYNEQFF.